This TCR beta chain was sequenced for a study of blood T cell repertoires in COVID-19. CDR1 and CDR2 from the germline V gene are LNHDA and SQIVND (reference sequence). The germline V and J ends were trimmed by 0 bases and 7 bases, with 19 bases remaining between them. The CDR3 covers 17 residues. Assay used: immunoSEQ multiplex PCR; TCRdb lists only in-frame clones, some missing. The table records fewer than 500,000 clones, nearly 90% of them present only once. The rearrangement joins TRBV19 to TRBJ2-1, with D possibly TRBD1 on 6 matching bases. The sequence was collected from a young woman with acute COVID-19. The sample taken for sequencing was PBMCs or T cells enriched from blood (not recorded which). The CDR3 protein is CASSIDRRGGLGNEQFF. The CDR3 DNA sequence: TGTGCCAGTAGTATAGATCGTCGTGGGGGCCTTGGAAATGAGCAGTTCTTC.